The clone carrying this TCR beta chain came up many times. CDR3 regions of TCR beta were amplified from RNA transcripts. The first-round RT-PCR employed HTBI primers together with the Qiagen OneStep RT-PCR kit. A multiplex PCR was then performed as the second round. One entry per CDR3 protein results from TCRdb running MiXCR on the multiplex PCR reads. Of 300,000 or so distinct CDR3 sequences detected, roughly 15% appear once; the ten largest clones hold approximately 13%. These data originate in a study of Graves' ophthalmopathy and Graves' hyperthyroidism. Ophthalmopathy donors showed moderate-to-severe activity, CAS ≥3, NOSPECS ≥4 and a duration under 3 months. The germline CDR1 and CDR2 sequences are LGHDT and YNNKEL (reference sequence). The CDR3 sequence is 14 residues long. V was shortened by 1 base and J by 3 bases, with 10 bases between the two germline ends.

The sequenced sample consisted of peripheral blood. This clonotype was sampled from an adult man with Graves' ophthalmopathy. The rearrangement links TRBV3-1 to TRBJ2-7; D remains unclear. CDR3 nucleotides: TGTGCCAGCAGCCAAGTCCCCGAAAACTACGAGCAGTACTTC. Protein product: CASSQVPENYEQYF.